The 27 T cell receptor beta chains below come from one sample, sequenced in a study of regulatory T cells in long-lasting Graves disease. Arm-PCR of CDR3 regions and iRepertoire HTBI primers were the basis on which TCR beta libraries were built. One entry per CDR3 protein results from TCRdb running MiXCR on the multiplex PCR reads. The sample contains around 450,000 distinct CDR3 sequences, roughly 21% of which appear only once. The time point here: persistent/refractory GD, antithyroid drugs over 5 years with positive TRAb. RNA isolated from PBMCs was used to make the TCR library. Sequences were derived from peripheral blood mononuclear cells (PBMCs), sampled when the disease was refractory, from a patient treated with antithyroid drugs. These receptors were obtained from a female donor with Graves disease.

This clonotype has more than one count but fewer than ten. The chain joins TRBV27 to TRBJ1-4; D gene unclear. Germline CDR1 is MNHEY and CDR2 is SMNVEV (reference sequence). The CDR3 contains 14 residues. V was cut by 0 bases and J by 6 bases, with 8 bases left in between. CDR3 DNA: TGTGCCAGCAGTTTATCGGGCAGCTATGAAAAACTGTTTTTT. Amino acid sequence: CASSLSGSYEKLFF.

This chain links TRBV6-1 with TRBJ1-1; D remains unclear. Germline assignment: CDR1 MNHNS and CDR2 SASEGT. V lost 4 bases to trimming and J lost 4 bases, with 13 bases between them. This CDR3 contains 14 residues. The CDR3 DNA sequence: TGTGCCAGCAGTGGGGCGGCACCCTCCACTGAAGCTTTCTTT. Translation: CASSGAAPSTEAFF.

The genes are TRBV28 and TRBJ1-1; D perhaps matches TRBD1 (6 bases). The germline V and J ends were trimmed by 3 bases and 4 bases, with 18 bases remaining between them. This CDR3 region has 16 residues. Germline V CDR1 and CDR2: MDHEN, SYDVKM. The CDR3 here is CASSFVWGKGGTEAFF. The CDR3, as DNA: TGTGCCAGCAGTTTCGTGTGGGGAAAAGGGGGCACTGAAGCTTTCTTT.

This clonotype was found many times. The chain uses TRBV28 and TRBJ1-5, with D unresolved. This CDR3 has 16 residues. Germline V CDR1 and CDR2: MDHEN, SYDVKM. V dropped 4 bases and J dropped 7 bases, with 20 bases sitting between them. This CDR3 reads CASSSPGHGPDQPQHF. The CDR3 nucleotides read TGTGCCAGCAGTTCCCCTGGGCATGGGCCTGACCAGCCCCAGCATTTT.

The chain is built from TRBV12-3 or TRBV12-4 and TRBJ2-1; D unclear. The CDR3 has 14 amino acids. Trimming stripped 3 bases from V and 10 bases from J, with 16 bases between. The CDR3, as DNA: TGTGCCAGCAGTTTCAGTGCAGGCACCCTCGAGCAGTTCTTC. Its protein is CASSFSAGTLEQFF.

J is TRBJ1-1 and V is TRBV20-1; a weak D match, TRBD1 (5 bases). Looked up from germline, CDR1 is DFQATT and CDR2 is SNEGSKA (reference sequence). The CDR3 contains 13 residues. CDR3 DNA: TGCGTAACCTGGCGGGGCGGGGGGACTGAAGCTTTCTTT. Translation: CVTWRGGGTEAFF.

J is TRBJ1-5 and V is TRBV7-8; 8 bases line up with TRBD1. CDR3 length equals 14 residues. The V gene's germline CDR1 is SGHVS and CDR2 FQNEAQ. Trimming took 5 bases from V and 7 from J; bases not matched to a gene: 7. The CDR3 sequence: CASSRTGSGQPQHF. The CDR3, as DNA: TGTGCCAGCAGCCGGACAGGGAGTGGACAGCCCCAGCATTTT.

In this sample, this clonotype turned up a few times. V gene TRBV10-1 combines with J gene TRBJ2-5; D call uncertain. V lost 4 bases, J lost 7 bases, and 10 bases lay in between. Germline CDR1 WNHNN, CDR2 SYGVQD (reference sequence). CDR3 length: 12 residues. For the CDR3, the DNA is TGCGCCAGCAGTGCTGGGCCTGGGACCCAGTACTTC. This encodes CASSAGPGTQYF.

The J gene is TRBJ2-3, the V gene TRBV28, with D unclear. This CDR3 has 12 amino acids. Per the germline V gene, CDR1 is MDHEN and CDR2 is SYDVKM. Deletions cut 6 bases from V and 4 bases from J, with 8 bases between. CDR3 DNA sequence: TGTGCCAGCAGCACAATTCCAGATACGCAGTATTTT. Translation gives CASSTIPDTQYF. The whole variable domain, filled in from reference TRBV28 and TRBJ2-3, reads DVKVTQSSRYLVKRTGEKVFLECVQDMDHENMFWYRQDPGLGLRLIYFSYDVKMKEKGDIPEGYSVSREKKERFSLILESASTNQTSMYLCASSTIPDTQYFGPGTRLTVL.

In this sample, this clonotype turned up many times. V and J are TRBV12-3 or TRBV12-4 and TRBJ1-2; D unclear. The CDR3 contains 15 residues. V was pared by 6 bases and J by 4 bases, with 18 bases between. The CDR3 reads CASSPGKVGSYGYTF. Written as DNA, the CDR3 is TGTGCCAGCAGCCCGGGAAAGGTCGGGTCCTATGGCTACACCTTC.

Concerning this clonotype: The junction differs from germline at one of its ends, possibly a read error. This rearrangement joins TRBV24-1 to TRBJ2-6; 10 bases line up with TRBD1. The CDR3 runs 18 residues. Germline V gene lookup returns CDR1 KGHDR and CDR2 SFDVKD. The CDR3 DNA reads as TGTGCCGCCAGTGATGGACAGGGGGTTCACTCTGGGGCCAACGTCCTGACTTTC. This gives the protein CAASDGQGVHSGANVLTF.

This clonotype was observed a few times. V usage is TRBV29-1 and J usage is TRBJ2-7, with D perhaps TRBD1 or TRBD2 (5 bases each). The CDR3 runs 11 residues. Trimming took 4 bases from V and 5 from J, leaving 9 bases between them. CDR1 SQVTM and CDR2 ANQGSEA come from the germline V gene. The CDR3: CSVGDGHEQYF. Here the CDR3 DNA reads TGCAGCGTTGGGGACGGCCACGAGCAGTACTTC.

The chain joins TRBV15 to TRBJ2-3; D may correspond to TRBD1 or TRBD2 (5 bases each). V lost 3 bases, J lost 2 bases, and 9 bases lay in between. This CDR3 contains 14 residues. The germline V gene encodes CDR1 LNHNV and CDR2 YYDKDF (reference sequence). The CDR3 loop reads CATSRRGTTDTQYF. In DNA form, the CDR3 reads TGTGCCACCAGCAGGAGGGGTACCACAGATACGCAGTATTTT.

V is TRBV2 and J is TRBJ2-3; TRBD2 might be the D (6 bases). V shed 6 bases and J shed 0 bases, with 16 bases lying between them. The CDR3 is made up of 16 amino acids. Germline CDR1 SNHLY, CDR2 FYNNEI. CDR3 coding DNA: TGTGCCAGCAGCGGGGGTGGCGGGCTCAGCACAGATACGCAGTATTTT. Translation: CASSGGGGLSTDTQYF.

The V gene is TRBV7-9, the J gene TRBJ2-7; 9 bases match TRBD1. V shed 3 bases, J shed 7 bases, and the junction held 7 bases outside the gene matches. This CDR3 is 14 amino acids long. Germline V gene lookup returns CDR1 SEHNR and CDR2 FQNEAQ (reference sequence). The CDR3 protein is CASSLDRGREEQYF. CDR3 DNA sequence: TGTGCCAGCAGCTTGGACAGGGGACGTGAGGAGCAGTACTTC.

For this clonotype: A single base separates this from a much larger clone, so it may be a read error. This rearrangement joins TRBV11-2 to TRBJ2-5; 7 bases fit TRBD2. J lost 0 bases, V lost 3 bases, and 16 bases had no gene match. Germline assignment: CDR1 SGHAT and CDR2 FQNNGV. The length of the CDR3 is 19 residues. The CDR3 DNA follows: TGTGCCAGCAGCTTTCCACTCCGTGGGGGGGTAGATTACCAAGAGACCCAGTACTTC. This codes for CASSFPLRGGVDYQETQYF.

This clonotype has ten or more counts. The chain couples TRBV28 to TRBJ1-6; D remains ambiguous. The CDR3 is 14 amino acids. Germline V lookup: CDR1 MDHEN, CDR2 SYDVKM. V was cut by 6 bases and J by 7 bases, with 13 bases left in between. The CDR3 bases are TGTGCCAGCAGCCCAAGGGCCCTCAATTCACCCCTCCACTTT. It encodes CASSPRALNSPLHF. Variable domain in full (rest from reference TRBV28 and TRBJ1-6): DVKVTQSSRYLVKRTGEKVFLECVQDMDHENMFWYRQDPGLGLRLIYFSYDVKMKEKGDIPEGYSVSREKKERFSLILESASTNQTSMYLCASSPRALNSPLHFGNGTRLTVT.

As to this clonotype: A much larger clone is a single base away; this may be a read error. This rearrangement joins TRBV28 to TRBJ1-5; D remains unclear. The germline CDR1 and CDR2 sequences are MDHEN and SYDVKM. The CDR3 length is 15 residues. V was shortened by 3 bases and J by 0 bases, with 9 bases between the two germline ends. CDR3 amino acids: CASSFLYISNQPQHF. Written as DNA, the CDR3 is TGTGCCAGCAGTTTCCTCTACATTAGCAATCAGCCCCAGCATTTT. Looking up the rest from reference TRBV28 and TRBJ1-5 gives the full variable domain: DVKVTQSSRYLVKRTGEKVFLECVQDMDHENMFWYRQDPGLGLRLIYFSYDVKMKEKGDIPEGYSVSREKKERFSLILESASTNQTSMYLCASSFLYISNQPQHFGDGTRLSIL.

This clonotype was seen repeatedly, ten times or more. This chain connects TRBV6-2 or TRBV6-3 to TRBJ2-5; D is perhaps TRBD1 or TRBD2 (6 bases each). The V end was cut by 5 bases, the J end by 4 bases, with 14 bases between. The CDR3 runs to 14 residues. In germline, CDR1 is MNHEY, CDR2 SVGEGT. CDR3 coding DNA: TGTGCCAGCAGTACTACTCGGGGGCGAGAGACCCAGTACTTC. It translates to CASSTTRGRETQYF.

The sample holds a few counts of this clonotype. CDR3 sequence reads: CASSLLGLRSYSYNEQFF. DNA of the CDR3: TGTGCCAGCAGTTTACTAGGCCTGCGGTCTTACTCCTACAATGAGCAGTTCTTC. The rearrangement uses TRBV12-3 or TRBV12-4 and TRBJ2-1; no firm D call. V lost 2 bases to trimming and J lost 0 bases, with 17 bases between them. The CDR3 runs to 18 residues.

This clonotype came up a few times. The V and J genes are TRBV20-1 and TRBJ1-1; no definite D call. The CDR3 has 14 amino acids. CDR1 DFQATT and CDR2 SNEGSKA come from the germline V gene (reference sequence). The V and J ends lost 4 bases and 1 base respectively, with 13 bases between them. CDR3 nucleotides: TGCAGTGCTACTAGGGCCGGATCGAACACTGAAGCTTTCTTT. This gives the protein CSATRAGSNTEAFF.

There are many counts of this clonotype. This chain connects TRBV12-3 or TRBV12-4 to TRBJ1-1; no firm D call. The CDR3 is made up of 14 amino acids. Trimming took off 7 bases at V and 1 base at J, with 13 bases between the two ends. The CDR3 loop reads CASTLGSSNTEAFF. The DNA of the CDR3 is TGTGCCAGCACCCTAGGGTCTTCGAACACTGAAGCTTTCTTT.

This clonotype was detected many times. V gene TRBV28 combines with J gene TRBJ1-1, with a possible D match to TRBD1 (6 bases). This CDR3 contains 14 residues. The germline gives CDR1 MDHEN, CDR2 SYDVKM. The V end lost 6 bases, the J end lost 6 bases, and 17 bases lay between the germline ends. The CDR3 DNA is TGTGCCAGCAGAGAATACAGGGACTTGCCTGAAGCTTTCTTT. Encoded protein: CASREYRDLPEAFF.

The V and J genes are TRBV24-1 and TRBJ2-1; 10 bases are shared with TRBD2. Trimming removed 1 base from V and 7 bases from J; junction bases left unmatched: 3. CDR3 size: 15 residues. Germline CDR1 KGHDR, CDR2 SFDVKD. CDR3 residues: CATSDFTSGENEQFF. CDR3 in DNA: TGTGCCACCAGTGATTTTACTAGCGGGGAGAATGAGCAGTTCTTC.

The gene calls are TRBV7-9 and TRBJ1-5; a weak D match, TRBD1 (6 bases). The CDR3 runs to 17 residues. Between the trimmed V and J ends, which lost 5 bases and 0 bases, there was a span of 17 bases. CDR1 SEHNR and CDR2 FQNEAQ come from the germline V gene (reference sequence). Here the CDR3 reads CASSRGGGPYSNQPQHF. The CDR3 coding sequence is TGTGCCAGCAGCCGGGGGGGGGGGCCTTATAGCAATCAGCCCCAGCATTTT.

This clonotype was recorded a few times. This chain links TRBV2 with TRBJ2-4; D is unresolved. V shed 1 base and J shed 0 bases, with 7 bases lying between them. Germline V gives CDR1 SNHLY, CDR2 FYNNEI. The CDR3 totals 15 residues. The CDR3 nucleotides read TGTGCCAGCAGTGAAGAGGCAGCAGCCAAAAACATTCAGTACTTC. Translated: CASSEEAAAKNIQYF.

Notes on this clonotype: Since a much larger clone is just one base distant, this may be a read error. V gene TRBV28 combines with J gene TRBJ1-3, with D perhaps matching TRBD1 (5 bases). The V gene's germline CDR1 is MDHEN and CDR2 SYDVKM. The CDR3 contains 16 residues. Here the CDR3 reads CASSSLQTDSGSTIYF. Written as DNA, the CDR3 is TGTGCCAGCAGTTCACTTCAGACAGACTCTGGAAGCACCATATATTTT.